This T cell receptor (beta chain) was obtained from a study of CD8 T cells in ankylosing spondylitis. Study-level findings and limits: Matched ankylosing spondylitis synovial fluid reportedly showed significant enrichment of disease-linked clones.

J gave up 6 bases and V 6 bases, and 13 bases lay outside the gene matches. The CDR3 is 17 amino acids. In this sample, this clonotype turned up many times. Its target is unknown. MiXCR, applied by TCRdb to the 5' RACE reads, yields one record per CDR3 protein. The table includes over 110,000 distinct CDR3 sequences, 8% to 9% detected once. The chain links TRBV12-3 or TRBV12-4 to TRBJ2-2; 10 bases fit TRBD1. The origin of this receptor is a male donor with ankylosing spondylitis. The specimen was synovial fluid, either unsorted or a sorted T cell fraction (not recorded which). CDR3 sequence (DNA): TGTGCCAGCAGCCATGCGGGGGACAGGGGTTATCCCGGGGAGCTGTTTTTT. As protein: CASSHAGDRGYPGELFF.